Presented here are 7 T cell receptor beta chains from one specimen sequenced in a study of regulatory T cells in long-lasting Graves disease (dated by TCRdb to about 2021). Explained via the paper, the time point label denotes: persistent/refractory GD, antithyroid drugs over 5 years with positive TRAb. For both TCR sequencing and RNA sequencing, RNA was extracted from PBMCs in TRIzol. Libraries were constructed by multiplex PCR. Sequencing was performed on an Illumina HiSeq 4000. To build TCR beta libraries, CDR3 regions were amplified by Arm-PCR using iRepertoire HTBI primers. TCRdb redid the processing of the public reads, applying fastp at Q25 and MiXCR, and retained in-frame beta chains. Every CDR3 protein is listed once, alongside the most common genes and DNA of its rows. The sample table lists approximately 470,000 distinct CDR3 sequences, around 21% of them with a count of one. About 8.3% of the sample rests with the top ten.

Source: peripheral blood mononuclear cells (PBMCs), taken when the disease was refractory, from a patient treated with antithyroid drugs. These TCRs come from a female donor with Graves disease.

The rearrangement uses TRBV12-3 or TRBV12-4 and TRBJ1-5; 9 nucleotides agree with TRBD1. Germline trimming cut 4 bases from V and 7 bases from J; bases unmatched to any gene: 11. The CDR3 sequence is 16 residues long. The CDR3 loop reads CASSSGRTGGQQPQHF. CDR3 coding DNA: TGTGCCAGCAGTTCAGGTAGAACAGGGGGCCAACAGCCCCAGCATTTT.

The table lists this clonotype with many counts. The J gene is TRBJ1-4, the V gene TRBV7-9; D ambiguous. The CDR3 contains 13 residues. Trimming shortened V by 2 bases and J by 8 bases, and 9 bases separated the two germline ends. CDR1 is SEHNR, CDR2 FQNEAQ, per germline (reference sequence). CDR3 region: CASSLRGSEKLFF. DNA of the CDR3: TGTGCCAGCAGCTTAAGAGGGAGCGAAAAACTGTTTTTT.

CDR3 protein: CASRWQDTYNEQFF. CDR3 sequence (DNA): TGTGCCAGCAGGTGGCAGGACACCTACAATGAGCAGTTCTTC. The chain links TRBV27 to TRBJ2-1, with D perhaps matching TRBD1 (5 bases). Trimming took off 6 bases at V and 2 bases at J, with 11 bases between the two ends. Germline loops: CDR1 MNHEY, CDR2 SMNVEV (reference sequence). The CDR3 is made up of 14 amino acids.

The chain recombines TRBV5-1 with TRBJ1-1; D unresolved. Germline loops: CDR1 SGHRS, CDR2 YFSETQ. There are 14 residues in the CDR3. The V gene lost 2 bases and the J gene lost 1 base, with 9 bases spanning the gap. The CDR3 protein is CASSFRQQNTEAFF. CDR3 sequence (DNA): TGCGCCAGCAGCTTTCGACAACAGAACACTGAAGCTTTCTTT. The full variable domain, its missing parts supplied by reference TRBV5-1 and TRBJ1-1, is KAGVTQTPRYLIKTRGQQVTLSCSPISGHRSVSWYQQTPGQGLQFLFEYFSETQRNKGNFPGRFSGRQFSNSRSEMNVSTLELGDSALYLCASSFRQQNTEAFFGQGTRLTVV.

V gene TRBV9 combines with J gene TRBJ1-1, with a tentative D call TRBD1 (5 bases). The CDR3 has 13 amino acids. The germline V and J ends were trimmed by 3 bases and 5 bases, with 11 bases remaining between them. The germline gives CDR1 SGDLS, CDR2 YYNGEE. In DNA, the CDR3 is TGTGCCAGCAGCGCCTACAGGACGACTGAAGCTTTCTTT. Translating gives CASSAYRTTEAFF.

This clonotype was counted at least ten times. The V and J genes are TRBV28 and TRBJ1-1; D gene unclear. Per the germline V gene, CDR1 is MDHEN and CDR2 is SYDVKM. This CDR3 is built from 12 residues. Trimming took off 5 bases at V and 10 bases at J, with 14 bases between the two ends. The CDR3 is CASSPSLRGAFF. Written as DNA, the CDR3 is TGTGCCAGCAGTCCGAGCCTGAGAGGAGCTTTCTTT.

Only a few counts were recorded for this clonotype. The chain combines TRBV6-1 with TRBJ1-1; a weak D match, TRBD1 (6 bases). Trimming took 5 bases from V and 7 from J, leaving 11 bases between them. Germline CDR1 MNHNS, CDR2 SASEGT. The CDR3 runs 12 residues. CDR3 bases: TGTGCCAGCAGTAGGCAGGGGATTGAAGCTTTCTTT. Translating it yields CASSRQGIEAFF.